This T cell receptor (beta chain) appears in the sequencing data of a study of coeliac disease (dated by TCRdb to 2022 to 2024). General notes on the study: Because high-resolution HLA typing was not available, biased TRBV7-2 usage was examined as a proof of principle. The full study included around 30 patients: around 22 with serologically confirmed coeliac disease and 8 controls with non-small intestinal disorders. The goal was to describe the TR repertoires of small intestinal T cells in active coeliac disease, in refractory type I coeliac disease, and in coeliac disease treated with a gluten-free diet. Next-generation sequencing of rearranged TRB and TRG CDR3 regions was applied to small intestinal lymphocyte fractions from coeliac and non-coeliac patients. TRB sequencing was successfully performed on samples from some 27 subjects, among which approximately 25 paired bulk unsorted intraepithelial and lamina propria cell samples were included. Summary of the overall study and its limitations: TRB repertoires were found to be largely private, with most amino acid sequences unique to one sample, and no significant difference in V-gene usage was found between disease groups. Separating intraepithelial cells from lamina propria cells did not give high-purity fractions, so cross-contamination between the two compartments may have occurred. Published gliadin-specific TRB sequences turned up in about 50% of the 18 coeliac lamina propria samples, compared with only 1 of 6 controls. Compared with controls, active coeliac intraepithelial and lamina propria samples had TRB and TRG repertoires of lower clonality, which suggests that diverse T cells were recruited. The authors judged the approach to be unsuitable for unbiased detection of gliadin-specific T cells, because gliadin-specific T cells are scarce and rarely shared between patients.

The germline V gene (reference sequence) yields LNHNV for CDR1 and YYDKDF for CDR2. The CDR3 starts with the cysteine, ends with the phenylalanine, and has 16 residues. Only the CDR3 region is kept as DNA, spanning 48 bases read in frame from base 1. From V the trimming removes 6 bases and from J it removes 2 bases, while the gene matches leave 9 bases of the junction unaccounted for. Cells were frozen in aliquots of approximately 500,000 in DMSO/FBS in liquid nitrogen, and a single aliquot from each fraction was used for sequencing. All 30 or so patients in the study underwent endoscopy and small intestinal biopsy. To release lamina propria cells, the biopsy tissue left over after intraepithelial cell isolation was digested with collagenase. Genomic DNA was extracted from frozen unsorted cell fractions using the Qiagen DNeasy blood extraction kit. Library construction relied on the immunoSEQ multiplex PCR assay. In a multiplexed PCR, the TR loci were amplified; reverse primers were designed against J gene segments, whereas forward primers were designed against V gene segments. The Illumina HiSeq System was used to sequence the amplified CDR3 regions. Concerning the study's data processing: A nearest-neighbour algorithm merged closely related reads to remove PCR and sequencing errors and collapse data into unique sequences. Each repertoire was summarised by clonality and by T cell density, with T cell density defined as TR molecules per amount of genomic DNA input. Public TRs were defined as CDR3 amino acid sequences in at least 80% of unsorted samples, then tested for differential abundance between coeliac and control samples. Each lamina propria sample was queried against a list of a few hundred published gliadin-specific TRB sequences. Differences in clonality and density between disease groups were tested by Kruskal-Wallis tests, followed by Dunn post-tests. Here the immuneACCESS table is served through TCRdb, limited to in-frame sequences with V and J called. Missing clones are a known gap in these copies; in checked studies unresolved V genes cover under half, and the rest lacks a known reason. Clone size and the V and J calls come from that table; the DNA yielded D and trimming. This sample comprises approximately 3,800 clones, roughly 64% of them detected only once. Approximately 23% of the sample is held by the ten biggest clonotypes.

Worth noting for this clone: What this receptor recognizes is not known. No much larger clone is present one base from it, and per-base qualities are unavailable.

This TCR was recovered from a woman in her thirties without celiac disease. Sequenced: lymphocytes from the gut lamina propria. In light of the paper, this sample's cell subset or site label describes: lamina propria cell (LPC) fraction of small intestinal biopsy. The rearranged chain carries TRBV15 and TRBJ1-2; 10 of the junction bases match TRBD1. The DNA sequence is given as TGTGCCACCAGGGCTGGACAGGGGGTGGCAAACTATGGCTACACCTTC. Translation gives CATRAGQGVANYGYTF.